One T cell receptor (beta chain) is described in this entry. This clone's antigen is unknown. Base qualities are not provided; no much larger clone lies one nucleotide away. High-throughput TCRbeta CDR3 sequencing of frozen genomic DNA was performed by immunoSEQ, including PCR amplification, mapping, bias correction and internal controls. The authors' analysis ran thus. Only productive rearrangements were retained, with each unique TCRbeta sequence defined by its CDR3 nucleotide sequence together with its V and J gene. For classification of a sequence as donor-reactive, at least 5-fold expansion in CFSE-low cells relative to unstimulated pre-transplant cells and a frequency of at least 0.01% were required. Per-subject minimum frequency thresholds, based on the lowest-template unstimulated sample, ensured at least 90% detection power. Jensen-Shannon divergence between the top 1000 TCRbeta sequences after and before transplant was used to measure repertoire turnover. Changes in detection of donor-reactive sequences were assessed with two-sided Fisher's exact tests. TCRdb re-hosts the immuneACCESS table, in-frame sequences only. Its copies lack some clones; in the studies checked, an unresolved V gene accounts for under half of them, and the cause for the rest is not known. D and trimming come from the DNA, and the V and J calls and clone size come from that table. This sample comprises about 21,000 clones, about 94% of them detected only once. The ten largest clones add up to around 25% of the sample.

The CDR3, cysteine through phenylalanine, is 12 amino acids long. Just CDR3 DNA is preserved here, 36 bases in frame from base 1. CDR1 LNHDA and CDR2 SQIVND were looked up in the germline V gene (reference sequence). V lost 10 bases and J lost 4 bases; the stretch between them is 11 bases long. Unstimulated PBMCs, after thawing, were stained for CD3, CD4 and CD8 and then FACS-sorted into CD3+CD4+ and CD3+CD8+ populations. Randomization to immunosuppression withdrawal applied to every one of the 8 studied subjects. The Qiagen DNeasy Blood and Tissue Kit was used to isolate genomic DNA. These data belong to a study of T cell clones after liver transplantation (dated by TCRdb to the late 2010s). For the study in its entirety: ITN030ST, the source of the samples, was a randomized trial that attempted immunosuppression withdrawal within 2 years of liver transplantation. Donor-reactive T cell clones were identified by TCRbeta sequencing following a pre-transplant mixed lymphocyte reaction and were subsequently tracked in post-transplant blood. To count as tolerant, a recipient had to stay completely off immunosuppression for at least one year without liver enzymes climbing beyond twice the upper limit of normal. A cohort of 8 liver transplant recipients was studied, of whom 3 were classified as tolerant and 5 as non-tolerant. Until randomization at 12-24 months post-transplant, subjects were given standard immunosuppression, with no induction therapy. Of the eight recipients, a few were HCV-positive, while the remaining recipients had been transplanted for non-autoimmune, non-viral indications. Third party-reactive TCRbeta sequences were also identified from pre-transplant MLRs to serve as an antigen-independent comparator for donor-reactive sequences. Blood samples were collected pre-transplant, pre-randomization before withdrawal, and post-randomization after either complete withdrawal or failed withdrawal.

Overall study results and their limits: Donor-reactive sequences declined more than third party-reactive ones, suggesting partial antigen-specific deletion unrelated to withdrawal success. Because of small, heterogeneous patient numbers and non-standardized post-transplant time points, the conclusions were only preliminary. In two subjects, low numbers of available donor cells limited the measurable donor-reactive repertoire. Circulating donor-reactive CD4 TCRbeta sequences fell significantly post-transplant in 5 of 8 subjects, irrespective of tolerance or HCV status. When repertoire turnover was accounted for, significantly reduced detection of donor-reactive sequences was found in 7 of 8 subjects for CD4 and in 8 of 8 subjects for CD8. Since no allograft tissue specimens were available, donor-reactive T cells may have migrated into the graft instead of being deleted.

The V and J segments used are TRBV19 and TRBJ2-1; possibly the D gene is TRBD1, per 6 matching bases. This receptor was taken from a human patient who received a liver transplant. Some T cells may originate with the graft donor following a transplant. Sequencing used CD8+ T cells from blood, obtained about 26 months after liver transplant. The CDR3 in this case is CATQQGYNEQFF. The DNA reads TGTGCCACCCAACAGGGATACAATGAGCAGTTCTTC.